This T cell receptor (beta chain) was recovered during a study of T cells after posttransplantation cyclophosphamide. Findings and limits, study-wide: Recipient CMV seropositivity and CMV reactivation strongly tracked TRB clonality.

CDR1 SGHAT and CDR2 FQDESV come from the germline V gene (reference sequence). The CDR3 sequence is 15 residues long. Unmatched junction bases numbered 5, after V lost 2 bases and J lost 5 bases. On the day of bone marrow donation, the related graft donor provided peripheral blood. The data were produced by immunoSEQ multiplex PCR, yet TCRdb's version contains in-frame clones alone and is incomplete. This repertoire shows around 13,000 clones, about four fifths found once; its top ten account for 0.65% to 0.85%. Concerning this clone itself: The antigen is not known.

The TCR sequence derives from a man aged 50 or older in good health, CMV-negative, and a related stem cell transplant donor. The rearrangement uses TRBV11-1 and TRBJ2-2; 7 bases fit TRBD1. The sample comprised memory CD4+ T cells sorted from PBMCs. DNA of the CDR3: TGTGCCAGCAGCTTACGGTACAGGGGAACCGGGGAGCTGTTTTTT. Translated, it gives CASSLRYRGTGELFF.